This T cell receptor (beta chain) was found in a study of blood T cell repertoires in COVID-19. Across the whole study: Italy, Spain and the United States were the sources of the convalescent and acute COVID-19 samples. Sample material is recorded as cDNA or gDNA derived from T cells, B-cell-depleted T cells, or PBMCs.

Assay used: immunoSEQ multiplex PCR; TCRdb lists only in-frame clones, some missing. The sample lists 79,000 or so clones, about 86% seen once, with roughly a sixth in the top ten. Germline values: CDR1 SGHNT, CDR2 YYREEE (reference sequence). Trimming cost V 4 bases and J 0 bases, with 14 bases left between them. The length of the CDR3 is 16 residues. The chain combines TRBV5-4 with TRBJ2-1, with D perhaps matching TRBD2 (5 bases). Sequencing used peripheral blood. The clonotype was recovered from a human donor in a cohort sampled during active COVID-19. The CDR3 DNA reads as TGTGCCAGCAGCAAGAGTAGCGCGAGCTCCTACAATGAGCAGTTCTTC. Encoded protein: CASSKSSASSYNEQFF.